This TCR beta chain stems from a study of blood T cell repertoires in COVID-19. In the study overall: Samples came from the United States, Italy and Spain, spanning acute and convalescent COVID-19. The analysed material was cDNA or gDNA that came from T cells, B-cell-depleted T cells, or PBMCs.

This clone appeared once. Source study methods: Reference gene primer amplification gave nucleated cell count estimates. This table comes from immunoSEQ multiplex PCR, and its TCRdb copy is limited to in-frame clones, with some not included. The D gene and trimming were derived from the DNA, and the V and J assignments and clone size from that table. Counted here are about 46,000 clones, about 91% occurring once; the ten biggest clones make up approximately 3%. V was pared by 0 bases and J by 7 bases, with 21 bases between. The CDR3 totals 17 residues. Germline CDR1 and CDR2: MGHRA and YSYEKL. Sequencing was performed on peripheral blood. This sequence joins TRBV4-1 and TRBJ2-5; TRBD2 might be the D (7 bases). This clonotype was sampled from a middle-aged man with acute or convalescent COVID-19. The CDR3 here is CASSQDFFPGGRGTQYF. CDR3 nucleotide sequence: TGCGCCAGCAGCCAAGATTTCTTTCCGGGGGGCCGAGGGACCCAGTACTTC.